Each of the 30 T cell receptor beta chains below was sequenced from the same sample in a study of Graves' ophthalmopathy and Graves' hyperthyroidism. CDR3 regions of TCR beta were amplified from RNA transcripts. The authors performed first-round RT-PCR with HTBI primers and then a second-round multiplex PCR. TCRdb passed the multiplex PCR reads through MiXCR, listing each CDR3 protein once. The profile shows about 700,000 distinct CDR3 sequences, over 40% of them singletons. Source material: peripheral blood. These receptor sequences come from an adult man with Graves' ophthalmopathy.

Details on this clonotype: This may be a read error: a much more frequent sequence differs by one nucleotide. J is TRBJ1-1 and V is TRBV2; D possibly corresponds to TRBD1 (6 bases). Germline CDR1 and CDR2: SNHLY and FYNNEI. The CDR3 consists of 15 residues. With 10 bases removed from V and 4 bases from J, the gap between germline ends came to 22 bases. CDR3 in amino acids: CATSLGATGGTEAFF. The CDR3 bases are TGTGCCACCAGCTTAGGGGCGACAGGCGGCACTGAAGCTTTCTTT.

The chain recombines TRBV7-2 with TRBJ1-5; a weak D match, TRBD1 (5 bases). V lost 5 bases and J 11 bases, leaving 19 bases between the germline ends. The CDR3 spans 14 residues. CDR1 is SGHTA and CDR2 is FQGNSA in the germline V gene. CDR3 nucleotides: TGTGCCAGCAGCAAGGAGGGGCGGCCAGAGACCCAGCATTTT. Amino acids: CASSKEGRPETQHF.

As DNA, the CDR3 is TGTGCCAGCACACTAGCGGGGCTGACCGACCCCTCTGGGGCCAACGTCCTGACTTTC. This sequence encodes CASTLAGLTDPSGANVLTF. The chain has TRBV7-6 and TRBJ2-6, with 10 bases aligning to TRBD2. CDR3 size: 19 residues. Per the germline V gene, CDR1 is SGHVS and CDR2 is FNYEAQ. Trimming took 7 bases from V and 0 from J; bases not matched to a gene: 12.

About this clonotype itself: A much larger clone lies a single base off, so this may be a read error. J is TRBJ2-3 and V is TRBV25-1, with D perhaps TRBD2 (6 bases). There are 13 residues in the CDR3. Trimming pared 4 bases from V and 5 bases from J, leaving 10 bases between. The germline gives CDR1 MGHDK, CDR2 SYGVNS. Here the CDR3 reads CASSAGVVDTQYF. CDR3 nucleotides: TGTGCCAGCAGTGCGGGGGTTGTAGATACGCAGTATTTT.

Comments on this clonotype: This sequence may be a read error, since a much larger clone differs from it by one base. CDR3 bases: TGTGCCGGCAGTTACTCTCGACAGAACACTGAAGCTTTCTTT. Translating it yields CAGSYSRQNTEAFF. The rearrangement links TRBV6-5 to TRBJ1-1, with D unclear. The CDR3 sequence is 14 residues long. Germline V gene lookup returns CDR1 MNHEY and CDR2 SVGAGI.

This clonotype was detected a few times. The V and J genes are TRBV5-1 and TRBJ2-2, with D uncertain. CDR1 SGHRS and CDR2 YFSETQ come from the germline V gene. V was pared by 6 bases and J by 4 bases, with 13 bases between. The CDR3 has 14 residues. The CDR3 nucleotides read TGCGCCAGCACCATAGACACCACCACCGGGGAGCTGTTTTTT. Translating it yields CASTIDTTTGELFF.

The chain couples TRBV2 to TRBJ2-5; 7 nucleotides line up with TRBD1. The CDR3 totals 13 residues. CDR1 and CDR2 (germline): SNHLY, FYNNEI. The trim removed 6 bases at V and 3 bases at J, leaving 4 bases unmatched. The CDR3, as DNA: TGTGCCAGCAGGACGACAGGGAAAGAGACCCAGTACTTC. Translation: CASRTTGKETQYF.

In this sample, this clonotype turned up a few times. This sequence joins TRBV7-2 and TRBJ2-7; D may be TRBD1 or TRBD2 (5 bases each). Germline V gives CDR1 SGHTA, CDR2 FQGNSA. CDR3 length: 15 amino acids. Trimming removed 5 bases at V and 3 bases at J, with 17 bases between. The CDR3 nucleotides read TGTGCCAGCAGCGAGGGACCCCAGCTTCTCTACGAGCAGTACTTC. Translation gives CASSEGPQLLYEQYF.

This clonotype has only a few counts. The gene calls are TRBV20-1 and TRBJ2-7; 9 bases match TRBD1. This CDR3 is built from 15 residues. CDR1 DFQATT and CDR2 SNEGSKA come from the germline V gene (reference sequence). Unmatched junction bases numbered 11, after V lost 3 bases and J lost 5 bases. The DNA of the CDR3 is TGCAGTGCTAGGTTCCCGGGACAGGGAGGCAACGAGCAGTACTTC. Translated: CSARFPGQGGNEQYF.

The rearrangement joins TRBV12-3 or TRBV12-4 to TRBJ1-4; D may be TRBD1 (5 bases). The CDR3 spans 13 residues. The ends were cut back, 5 bases at V and 8 bases at J, with 12 bases in the middle. The CDR3 here is CASSRGEEEKLFF. The CDR3 region has the DNA TGTGCCAGCAGTCGGGGGGAAGAAGAAAAACTGTTTTTT.

The chain combines TRBV5-8 with TRBJ2-5, with D possibly being TRBD1 (5 bases). Germline lookup yields CDR1 SGHTS and CDR2 YDEGEE. The V end lost 0 bases, the J end lost 2 bases, and 14 bases lay between the germline ends. The CDR3 has 16 residues. For the CDR3, the DNA is TGTGCCAGCAGCTTGGGATTGACGGACACTCAAGAGACCCAGTACTTC. The encoded protein is CASSLGLTDTQETQYF.

The table lists this clonotype with many counts. The genes are TRBV7-6 and TRBJ2-7; 8 bases match TRBD1. Germline-derived CDR1 and CDR2 are SGHVS and FNYEAQ. The V gene end was trimmed by 3 bases and the J gene end by 7 bases; junction bases not matched to a gene: 5. The CDR3 has 13 residues. The CDR3: CASSFQGAGEQYF. The CDR3 DNA reads TGTGCCAGCAGCTTTCAGGGGGCAGGGGAGCAGTACTTC.

The chain combines TRBV11-3 with TRBJ1-1, with 7 positions matching TRBD1. V dropped 5 bases and J dropped 3; count of bases not matched to a gene: 9. Germline V CDR1 and CDR2: SGHNT, YENEEA. The CDR3 is made up of 15 amino acids. CDR3 amino acids: CASSTNRGVYTEAFF. The CDR3 nucleotides read TGTGCCAGCAGCACGAACAGGGGAGTTTACACTGAAGCTTTCTTT.

The genes are TRBV5-4 and TRBJ1-6; no firm D call. CDR1 is SGHNT, CDR2 YYREEE, per germline (reference sequence). V was trimmed by 4 bases and J by 2 bases, leaving 13 bases between them. The CDR3 is made up of 16 amino acids. The CDR3 here is CASSAMAGTYNSPLHF. In DNA form, the CDR3 reads TGTGCCAGCAGCGCGATGGCGGGGACCTATAATTCACCCCTCCACTTT.

The chain recombines TRBV2 with TRBJ1-2; tentatively, D is TRBD1 (5 bases). V shed 6 bases and J shed 2 bases, with 19 bases lying between them. This CDR3 has 16 amino acids. CDR1 SNHLY and CDR2 FYNNEI come from the germline V gene. This CDR3 reads CASSPWTQGSNYGYTF. In DNA, the CDR3 is TGTGCCAGCAGCCCATGGACCCAGGGATCCAACTATGGCTACACCTTC.

The J gene is TRBJ2-3, the V gene TRBV5-1; the D is unclear. The V and J ends lost 0 bases and 3 bases respectively, with 11 bases between them. This CDR3 comprises 15 residues. Germline CDR1 SGHRS, CDR2 YFSETQ. The CDR3 loop reads CASSLAPPRTDTQYF. The CDR3, as DNA: TGCGCCAGCAGCTTGGCCCCCCCCAGAACAGATACGCAGTATTTT.

This clonotype was observed a single time. This may be a read error: a much more frequent sequence differs by one nucleotide. The rearrangement uses TRBV20-1 and TRBJ2-7; D possibly corresponds to TRBD1 (5 bases). Germline loops: CDR1 DFQATT, CDR2 SNEGSKA (reference sequence). CDR3 length: 13 amino acids. Trimming left V 0 bases short and J 3 bases short, with 9 bases between. CDR3 region: CSARDVTDYEQYF. CDR3 bases: TGCAGTGCTAGAGATGTGACAGACTACGAGCAGTACTTC.

In this sample, this clonotype turned up many times. V gene TRBV19 combines with J gene TRBJ1-4; 7 bases line up with TRBD1. Looked up from germline, CDR1 is LNHDA and CDR2 is SQIVND (reference sequence). The CDR3 is made up of 14 amino acids. Germline trimming cut 7 bases from V and 5 bases from J; bases unmatched to any gene: 7. The CDR3 region is CASNTQGTNEKLFF. The CDR3 DNA sequence: TGTGCCAGTAACACACAGGGGACAAATGAAAAACTGTTTTTT.

J is TRBJ1-5 and V is TRBV10-3; 11 nucleotides match TRBD1. CDR1 and CDR2 from the germline V gene are ENHRY and SYGVKD. The CDR3 has 15 residues. V lost 8 bases and J lost 5; bases outside the gene matches: 8. CDR3 sequence: CAIGRDRGGDQPQHF. For the CDR3, the DNA is TGTGCCATCGGGAGGGACAGGGGGGGTGATCAGCCCCAGCATTTT.

Note on this clonotype: At one of its ends the junction is not consistent with the germline gene, which may arise from a read error. The rearrangement uses TRBV7-3 and TRBJ2-5; possible D gene TRBD1, 5 bases. CDR1 SGHTA and CDR2 FQGTGA come from the germline V gene. This CDR3 is 12 amino acids long. CDR3 loop: CASNLGVETQYF. CDR3 sequence (DNA): TGTGCCAGCAACTTAGGGGTGGAGACCCAGTACTTC.

This chain joins TRBV7-2 and TRBJ2-7, with D perhaps TRBD1 (6 bases). The CDR3 sequence is 15 residues long. Trimming removed 6 bases at V and 5 bases at J, with 20 bases between. Germline V gives CDR1 SGHTA, CDR2 FQGNSA. This chain's CDR3 is CASRVTDSRRNEQYF. CDR3 bases: TGTGCCAGCAGAGTTACGGACAGTCGTAGGAACGAGCAGTACTTC.

There are a few counts of this clonotype. V is TRBV25-1 and J is TRBJ2-1; perhaps TRBD2 as D (6 bases). CDR3 length: 15 residues. Trimming removed 2 bases from V and 1 base from J, with 9 bases in between. Per germline, CDR1 MGHDK and CDR2 SYGVNS. The CDR3 sequence: CASSELGTSYNEQFF. The CDR3 bases are TGTGCCAGCAGTGAACTGGGGACTTCCTACAATGAGCAGTTCTTC.

This chain links TRBV7-3 with TRBJ1-6; no clear D gene. The germline V gene has CDR1 SGHTA and CDR2 FQGTGA. The CDR3 has 13 residues. CDR3 nucleotide sequence: TGTGCTAGCGTTTTCAAGGGCAATTCACCCCTCCACTTT. Translation: CASVFKGNSPLHF.

This clonotype was counted ten times or more. CDR3 loop: CASSPDGTGVYEQYF. The CDR3 DNA is TGTGCCAGCAGCCCAGACGGAACGGGGGTGTACGAGCAGTACTTC. The J gene is TRBJ2-7, the V gene TRBV7-9; D perhaps matches TRBD2 (6 bases). The CDR3 has 15 amino acids. Trimming took 5 bases from V and 4 from J, leaving 18 bases between them. From germline, CDR1 is SEHNR and CDR2 FQNEAQ (reference sequence).

This clonotype was observed a single time. It may be a read error: a sequence one base away is much more abundant. J is TRBJ2-5 and V is TRBV12-3 or TRBV12-4; D may correspond to TRBD1 or TRBD2 (6 bases each). There are 14 residues in the CDR3. CDR3 DNA sequence: TGTGCCGGCAGTTCCTACAGGGCGGGGGAGACCCAGTACTTC. It yields the protein CAGSSYRAGETQYF.

This chain connects TRBV29-1 to TRBJ1-1; D possibly corresponds to TRBD1 (5 bases). Per the germline V gene, CDR1 is SQVTM and CDR2 is ANQGSEA. The CDR3 consists of 11 residues. CDR3 coding DNA: TGCAACGGGGGAAGGCGAACTGAAGCTTTCTTT. Translated, it gives CNGGRRTEAFF.

This clonotype was detected ten times or more. V and J are TRBV7-2 and TRBJ2-7, with D possibly being TRBD1 or TRBD2 (5 bases each). Germline values: CDR1 SGHTA, CDR2 FQGNSA. V was trimmed by 0 bases and J by 5 bases, leaving 20 bases between them. The CDR3 covers 17 residues. As DNA, the CDR3 is TGTGCCAGCAGCTTAGCGTTTCAGGCGTTAAGAGGGGACGAGCAGTACTTC. It yields the protein CASSLAFQALRGDEQYF.

This clonotype was detected a few times. The junction does not match germline at one end; this may be a read error. V gene TRBV4-1 combines with J gene TRBJ2-7, with a possible D match to TRBD1 (5 bases). The CDR3 consists of 13 residues. Looked up from germline, CDR1 is MGHRA and CDR2 is YSYEKL. CDR3 DNA sequence: TGCGCCAACAGCCGCACAGGAACCTACGAGCAGTACTTC. It is translated as CANSRTGTYEQYF.

This clonotype was found many times. The rearrangement links TRBV29-1 to TRBJ1-5, with 11 bases that match TRBD1. The CDR3 length is 15 residues. Per the germline V gene, CDR1 is SQVTM and CDR2 is ANQGSEA. Trimming at V came to 4 bases and at J to 4 bases, leaving 6 bases not matched to a gene. CDR3 loop: CSVAGTGGRNQPQHF. The CDR3 bases are TGCAGCGTTGCCGGGACAGGGGGTCGGAATCAGCCCCAGCATTTT. The full variable domain, in which reference TRBV29-1 and TRBJ1-5 provide the parts outside the CDR3, is SAVISQKPSRDICQRGTSLTIQCQVDSQVTMMFWYRQQPGQSLTLIATANQGSEATYESGFVIDKFPISRPNLTFSTLTVSNMSPEDSSIYLCSVAGTGGRNQPQHFGDGTRLSIL.

As regards this clonotype: Compared with germline, one end of the junction differs, possibly owing to a read error. The genes are TRBV7-3 and TRBJ2-2; no clear D. The CDR3 spans 14 residues. Germline V gene lookup returns CDR1 SGHTA and CDR2 FQGTGA. The CDR3 DNA sequence: TGTGCCAGCAGCATAACGGGCCCCACCGGGGAGCTGTTTTTT. It codes for CASSITGPTGELFF.